Shown below are 10 T cell receptor beta chains from a single sample sequenced in a study of CD8+ T cells in alopecia areata. Investigators isolated RNA and reverse transcribed it into cDNA to act as the sequencing template. Profiling relied on immunoSEQ multiplex PCR, and the TCRdb table lists in-frame clones only, not all of them. The repertoire has about 97,000 clones, about 40% of them found once; the top ten carry approximately 1.2%. Sequencing used CD4+ T cells sorted from blood. The origin of the receptors is a human donor with alopecia areata.

This clone was observed a few times. The J gene is TRBJ1-6, the V gene TRBV2; 8 bases map to TRBD1. With 4 bases clipped from V and 9 bases from J, the junction kept 5 bases outside the gene matches. This CDR3 is 14 amino acids long. Germline V gene data show CDR1 as SNHLY and CDR2 as FYNNEI. CDR3 region: CASSADRVGSPLHF. CDR3 coding DNA: TGTGCCAGCAGTGCGGACAGGGTTGGTTCACCCCTCCACTTT.

This sequence joins TRBV29-1 and TRBJ1-2; the D is unclear. V lost 7 bases and J lost 4, with 16 bases in between. This CDR3 has 13 amino acids. Germline lookup yields CDR1 SQVTM and CDR2 ANQGSEA. The CDR3 protein is CSGQLVPGYGYTF. The CDR3 coding sequence is TGCAGCGGCCAGTTGGTTCCAGGCTATGGCTACACCTTC.

V gene TRBV7-2 combines with J gene TRBJ2-1; TRBD2 aligns across 7 bases. This CDR3 is 11 amino acids long. The ends lost 6 bases at V and 12 bases at J; junction bases unmatched: 5. In germline, CDR1 is SGHTA, CDR2 FQGNSA. This chain's CDR3 is CASRTGEGQFF. The CDR3, as DNA: TGTGCCAGCAGGACGGGGGAGGGGCAGTTCTTC.

This chain links TRBV6-1 with TRBJ1-6; no clear D gene. V was trimmed by 0 bases and J by 7 bases, leaving 10 bases between them. This CDR3 has 15 amino acids. Germline values: CDR1 MNHNS, CDR2 SASEGT. CDR3 DNA: TGTGCCAGCAGTGAAGCGAAGGGAGGGAATTCACCCCTCCACTTT. As protein: CASSEAKGGNSPLHF.

V and J are TRBV5-6 and TRBJ2-1; D remains ambiguous. This CDR3 comprises 13 residues. Germline lookup yields CDR1 SGHDT and CDR2 YYEEEE. V lost 0 bases and J lost 6, with 7 bases in between. The CDR3 DNA is TGTGCCAGCAGCTTGGAATTGCGCAATGAGCAGTTCTTC. Residues: CASSLELRNEQFF.

This clone was observed a few times. V gene TRBV15 combines with J gene TRBJ2-5; D perhaps matches TRBD1 (5 bases). Germline V gene data show CDR1 as LNHNV and CDR2 as YYDKDF (reference sequence). V was trimmed by 2 bases and J by 2 bases, leaving 12 bases between them. The CDR3 has 15 amino acids. CDR3 amino acids: CATSRFRTQQETQYF. For the CDR3, the DNA is TGTGCCACCAGCAGATTCAGGACACAACAAGAGACCCAGTACTTC.

The chain carries TRBV30 and TRBJ2-1; the match to TRBD2 covers 7 bases. With V trimmed by 0 bases and J by 3 bases, 2 bases remained unmatched. Germline loops: CDR1 GTSNPN, CDR2 SVGIG (reference sequence). The CDR3 is 14 amino acids. CDR3 region: CAWSVTGGYNEQFF. The CDR3 nucleotides are TGTGCCTGGAGTGTGACGGGGGGCTACAATGAGCAGTTCTTC.

The V call is TRBV18, the J call TRBJ2-2; weak D call: TRBD2 (6 bases). The germline V gene has CDR1 KGHSH and CDR2 LQKENI. The CDR3 runs to 15 residues. The V end was cut by 3 bases, the J end by 4 bases, with 12 bases between. The CDR3 spells CASSPFGGATGELFF. CDR3 coding DNA: TGTGCCAGCTCACCGTTCGGGGGAGCCACCGGGGAGCTGTTTTTT.

Only a few counts were recorded for this clone. The V and J genes are TRBV7-3 and TRBJ1-1, with no clear D. The CDR3 consists of 14 residues. Trimming removed 2 bases from V and 5 bases from J, with 12 bases in between. Germline-derived CDR1 and CDR2 are SGHTA and FQGTGA. The CDR3 DNA reads as TGTGCCAGCAGCTTAGCGGGGTCCCAAACTGAAGCTTTCTTT. Translated, it gives CASSLAGSQTEAFF.

This clone was found a few times. The rearrangement links TRBV30 to TRBJ1-5; 8 bases map to TRBD1. There are 15 residues in the CDR3. Unmatched junction bases numbered 4, after V lost 3 bases and J lost 0 bases. The germline gives CDR1 GTSNPN, CDR2 SVGIG (reference sequence). CDR3 in amino acids: CAWRGQGYSNQPQHF. Written as DNA, the CDR3 is TGTGCCTGGAGAGGACAGGGCTATAGCAATCAGCCCCAGCATTTT.